This T cell receptor beta chain was captured by sequencing in a study of shared clonotypes between healthy human individuals. V was pared by 3 bases and J by 0 bases, with 2 bases of the junction left unmatched. Germline values: CDR1 SGDLS, CDR2 YYNGEE. This CDR3 has 14 amino acids. The naive CD8 subset, CD45RO-negative cells positively selected for CCR7, excluded terminally differentiated effector memory CD45RA+ cells. Assay: immunoSEQ multiplex PCR; the TCRdb copy retains only in-frame clones and omits some. This sample carries hundreds of thousands of clones, about 91% of them seen once, and the ten largest clones take roughly 22%.

The sequence came from a man aged 30-40 years in good health. The sequenced material came from naive CD8+ T cells sorted from blood. The genes are TRBV9 and TRBJ1-1, with 7 bases that match TRBD1. CDR3 in DNA: TGTGCCAGCAGCGGTACAGGGGTGAACACTGAAGCTTTCTTT. Its protein product is CASSGTGVNTEAFF. The full variable domain, its missing parts supplied by reference TRBV9 and TRBJ1-1, is DSGVTQTPKHLITATGQRVTLRCSPRSGDLSVYWYQQSLDQGLQFLIQYYNGEERAKGNILERFSAQQFPDLHSELNLSSLELGDSALYFCASSGTGVNTEAFFGQGTRLTVV.